The clone carrying this T cell receptor (beta chain) has more than one count but fewer than ten. Its antigen is not known. TCR alpha and TCR beta cDNA libraries carrying sample barcodes and UMIs were produced by 5'RACE using constant-segment primers. One entry per CDR3 protein results from TCRdb running MiXCR on the 5' RACE reads. Of about 240,000 distinct CDR3 sequences listed, around a tenth are singletons. Germline lookup yields CDR1 SGHVS and CDR2 FNYEAQ. The CDR3 covers 14 residues. V was trimmed by 0 bases and J by 5 bases, leaving 10 bases between them. These data belong to a study of T-cell memory formation after mild COVID-19. Study observations and caveats: Contracting clones from day 15 to 85 showed balanced CD4/CD8; later expanders favored CD4+. Among contracting clones, CD4+ were mainly CM/EM and CD8+ enriched in EMRA.

The clonotype originates from a man between 18 and 35 years old who had mild COVID-19 (a few samples of this study predate the infection). Cell type and time point are not known. Sequences were obtained from PBMCs or a T cell subset sorted from them (not recorded which). V and J are TRBV7-6 and TRBJ1-1; no reliable D call. The CDR3 DNA reads as TGTGCCAGCAGCTTAGCGCAATCACAGACTGAAGCTTTCTTT. Translated, it gives CASSLAQSQTEAFF.